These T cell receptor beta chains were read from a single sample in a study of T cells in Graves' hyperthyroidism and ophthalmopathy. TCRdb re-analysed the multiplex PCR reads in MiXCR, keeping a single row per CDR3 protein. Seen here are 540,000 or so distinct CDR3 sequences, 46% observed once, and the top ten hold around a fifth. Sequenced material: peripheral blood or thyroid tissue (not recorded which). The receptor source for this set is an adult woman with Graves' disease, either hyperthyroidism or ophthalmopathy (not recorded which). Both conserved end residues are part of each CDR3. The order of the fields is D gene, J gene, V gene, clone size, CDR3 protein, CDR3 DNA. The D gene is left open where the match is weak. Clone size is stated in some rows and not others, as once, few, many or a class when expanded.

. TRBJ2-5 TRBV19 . CASSMSSRHRERETQYF TGTGCCAGTAGCATGAGCTCCCGACACAGGGAACGGGAGACCCAGTACTTC
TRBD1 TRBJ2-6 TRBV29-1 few CSVRGQGNSGANVLTF TGCAGCGTGCGGGGACAGGGAAACTCTGGGGCCAACGTCCTGACTTTC
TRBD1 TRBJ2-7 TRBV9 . CASSDGQGYEQYF TGTGCCAGCAGTGACGGACAGGGCTACGAGCAGTACTTC
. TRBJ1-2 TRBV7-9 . CASSLGRGEGYTF TGTGCCAGCAGCTTAGGCAGGGGAGAAGGCTACACCTTC
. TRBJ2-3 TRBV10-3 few CAIRDGDTDTQYF TGTGCCATCAGGGACGGAGACACAGATACGCAGTATTTT
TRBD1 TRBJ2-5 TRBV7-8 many CASSLDRDREETQYF TGTGCCAGCAGCTTAGACCGAGACAGGGAAGAGACCCAGTACTTC
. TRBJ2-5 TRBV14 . CASSPFEGGSSSLAQYF TGTGCCAGCTCACCCTTTGAAGGCGGGTCTTCCTCATTGGCCCAGTACTTC
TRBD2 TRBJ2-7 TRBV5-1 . CASRRTSSGRPAYEQYF TGCGCCAGCAGACGAACCAGTAGCGGGAGGCCCGCCTACGAGCAGTACTTC
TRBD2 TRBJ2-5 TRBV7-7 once CASSRGGPGELYF TGTGCTAGCAGCCGGGGGGGGCCCGGGGAGCTGTACTTC
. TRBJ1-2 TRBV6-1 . CASRQAGTSYGYTF TGTGCCAGCAGACAAGCCGGGACTTCCTATGGCTACACCTTC
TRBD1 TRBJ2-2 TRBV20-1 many CSARQGASNTGELFF TGCAGTGCTCGACAGGGGGCTTCGAACACCGGGGAGCTGTTTTTT
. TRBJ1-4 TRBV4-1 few CASSQDLFQSLFF TGCGCCAGCAGCCAAGATTTGTTCCAAAGTCTGTTTTTT
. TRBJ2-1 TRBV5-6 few CASSRVESYNEQFF TGTGCCAGCAGCAGGGTTGAGTCCTACAATGAGCAGTTCTTC
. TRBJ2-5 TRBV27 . CASIDNQGPQETQYF TGTGCCAGCATTGACAACCAAGGTCCCCAAGAGACCCAGTACTTC
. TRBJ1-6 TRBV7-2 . CASSLPDRNSPLHF TGTGCCAGCAGCTTACCAGATCGAAATTCACCCCTCCACTTT
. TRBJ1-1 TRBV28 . CASSEGPMNTEAFF TGTGCCAGCAGTGAGGGACCGATGAACACTGAAGCTTTCTTT
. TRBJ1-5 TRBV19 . CAGGRKNQPQHF TGTGCCGGAGGGCGGAAAAATCAGCCCCAGCATTTT
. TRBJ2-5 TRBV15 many CATSRDRVGQTQYF TGTGCCACCAGCAGAGACAGGGTAGGGCAGACCCAGTACTTC